A single sample gave rise to the 11 T cell receptor beta chains below, sequenced in a study of blood T cell repertoires in COVID-19. Only in-frame clones appear in the TCRdb table, and some are missing; sequencing was by immunoSEQ multiplex PCR. The sample yields some 74,000 clones, roughly three quarters seen once. The sequencing sample was made of peripheral blood. The receptors were sampled from an older man with active or convalescent COVID-19.

The gene calls are TRBV7-3 and TRBJ1-2; possible D gene TRBD1, 5 bases. Germline V gene sequence: CDR1 SGHTA, CDR2 FQGTGA. The CDR3 spans 13 residues. V lost 5 bases and J 10 bases, leaving 17 bases between the germline ends. This CDR3 is CASSQGDGSAYTF. The CDR3 DNA sequence: TGTGCCAGCAGCCAAGGGGACGGGAGTGCCTACACCTTC. Combining the CDR3 with reference TRBV7-3 and TRBJ1-2 gives the whole variable domain GAGVSQTPSNKVTEKGKYVELRCDPISGHTALYWYRQSLGQGPEFLIYFQGTGAADDSGLPNDRFFAVRPEGSVSTLKIQRTERGDSAVYLCASSQGDGSAYTFGSGTRLTVV.

The V call is TRBV2, the J call TRBJ1-2; TRBD1 matches 7 bases. From germline, CDR1 is SNHLY and CDR2 FYNNEI. The CDR3 contains 17 residues. Germline trimming cut 0 bases from V and 8 bases from J; bases unmatched to any gene: 15. For the CDR3, the DNA is TGTGCCAGCAGTGAAGCGGGGAACCTCGAGGGGGCGAAGGGCTACACCTTC. This sequence encodes CASSEAGNLEGAKGYTF.

The chain is built from TRBV6-5 and TRBJ2-2, with a possible D match to TRBD2 (5 bases). Deletions cut 3 bases from V and 8 bases from J, with 13 bases between. CDR3 size: 14 residues. The germline CDR1 and CDR2 sequences are MNHEY and SVGAGI. The DNA of the CDR3 is TGTGCCAGCAGTTATGAGGGAACCCGTGGGGAGCTGTTTTTT. This encodes CASSYEGTRGELFF.

The V and J genes are TRBV7-9 and TRBJ1-4; 8 positions agree with TRBD1. The CDR3 spans 14 residues. V shed 6 bases, J shed 6 bases, and the junction held 6 bases outside the gene matches. Germline CDR1 and CDR2: SEHNR and FQNEAQ (reference sequence). This CDR3 reads CASSQGARDEKLFF. DNA of the CDR3: TGTGCCAGCAGTCAGGGGGCGCGGGATGAAAAACTGTTTTTT. Filled out from reference TRBV7-9 and TRBJ1-4, the complete variable domain reads DTGVSQNPRHKITKRGQNVTFRCDPISEHNRLYWYRQTLGQGPEFLTYFQNEAQLEKSRLLSDRFSAERPKGSFSTLEIQRTEQGDSAMYLCASSQGARDEKLFFGSGTQLSVL.

The chain combines TRBV28 with TRBJ2-7; 7 bases are shared with TRBD1. Germline V CDR1 and CDR2: MDHEN, SYDVKM. The V segment lost 6 bases and the J segment 0 bases; nucleotides outside the gene matches: 5. The CDR3 loop spans 14 amino acids. CDR3 protein: CASSPGQYSYEQYF. The CDR3 region has the DNA TGTGCCAGCAGCCCGGGACAGTACTCCTACGAGCAGTACTTC.

The chain combines TRBV3-1 (or the pseudogene TRBV3-2) with TRBJ1-1; no clear D gene. The V gene lost 2 bases and the J gene lost 0 bases, with 7 bases spanning the gap. Germline CDR1 and CDR2: LGHDT and YNNKEL (reference sequence). The CDR3 has 14 amino acids. DNA for the CDR3: TGTGCCAGCAGCCAATCGGGAGTGAACACTGAAGCTTTCTTT. Translated: CASSQSGVNTEAFF.

CDR3 residues: CAWRLRVDTQYF. CDR3 in DNA: TGTGCCTGGAGGTTGCGCGTAGATACGCAGTATTTT. The genes are TRBV30 and TRBJ2-3; D is unresolved. Germline values: CDR1 GTSNPN, CDR2 SVGIG (reference sequence). There are 12 residues in the CDR3. V was cut by 3 bases and J by 5 bases, with 9 bases left in between.

CDR3 in amino acids: CASSLERSGGADEQFF. For the CDR3, the DNA is TGTGCCAGCAGCTTAGAACGGAGCGGGGGGGCGGATGAGCAGTTCTTC. The chain combines TRBV7-6 with TRBJ2-1; TRBD2 agrees at 10 bases. CDR3 size: 16 residues. CDR1 is SGHVS and CDR2 is FNYEAQ in the germline V gene. V lost 1 base to trimming and J lost 8 bases; unmatched junction nucleotides: 8.

The chain carries TRBV19 and TRBJ2-7, with 7 bases lining up with TRBD1. The J segment lost 6 bases and the V segment lost 4 bases, leaving 9 bases of the junction unmatched. There are 14 residues in the CDR3. The germline gives CDR1 LNHDA, CDR2 SQIVND (reference sequence). CDR3 sequence: CASSNPRTGGEQYF. The CDR3 region has the DNA TGTGCCAGTAGTAACCCTAGGACAGGTGGCGAGCAGTACTTC. Full variable domain (missing parts from reference TRBV19 and TRBJ2-7): DGGITQSPKYLFRKEGQNVTLSCEQNLNHDAMYWYRQDPGQGLRLIYYSQIVNDFQKGDIAEGYSVSREKKESFPLTVTSAQKNPTAFYLCASSNPRTGGEQYFGPGTRLTVT.

This chain uses TRBV19 with TRBJ1-2; 7 nucleotides match TRBD1. This CDR3 comprises 14 residues. Germline V gene lookup returns CDR1 LNHDA and CDR2 SQIVND (reference sequence). Trimming at V came to 7 bases and at J to 2 bases, leaving 7 bases not matched to a gene. In DNA, the CDR3 is TGTGCCAGTAAACCACCGGGACAGAACTATGGCTACACCTTC. It is translated as CASKPPGQNYGYTF.

This clone was recorded once. The V and J genes are TRBV11-2 and TRBJ1-6; possibly TRBD1 for D (5 bases). Trimming pared 4 bases from V and 6 bases from J, leaving 10 bases between. Germline V gene sequence: CDR1 SGHAT, CDR2 FQNNGV. This CDR3 region has 14 residues. CDR3 nucleotides: TGTGCCAGCAGCTCGGGACTATTTAATTCACCCCTCCACTTT. Residues: CASSSGLFNSPLHF.